The 3 T cell receptor beta chains below come from one sample, sequenced in a study of T cell responses to AZD1222 COVID-19 vaccine. Clones were sequenced by immunoSEQ multiplex PCR, and TCRdb holds only the in-frame ones, with some missing. The sample contains some 130,000 clones, about 88% of which appear only once. The specimen comprised peripheral blood, sampled on day 0 of MenACWY control vaccination. All receptors come from an adult in good health.

In nucleotides, the CDR3 is TGTGCCAGCAGGACAGGACAGGTGAACACAGATACGCAGTATTTT. Translated: CASRTGQVNTDTQYF. V gene TRBV6-5 combines with J gene TRBJ2-3; 7 bases line up with TRBD1. The CDR3 contains 15 residues. Germline V gene data show CDR1 as MNHEY and CDR2 as SVGAGI. J lost 2 bases, V lost 6 bases, and 8 bases had no gene match.

The chain uses TRBV6-5 and TRBJ2-2; D might be TRBD2 (5 bases). V lost 4 bases and J 6 bases, leaving 12 bases between the germline ends. CDR1 is MNHEY, CDR2 SVGAGI, per germline. The CDR3 sequence is 14 residues long. The CDR3 DNA is TGTGCCAGCAGTTCTGACTACGGGTCCGGGGAGCTGTTTTTT. As protein: CASSSDYGSGELFF.

The V and J genes are TRBV7-3 and TRBJ2-2, with a tentative D call TRBD2 (5 bases). Trimming shortened V by 0 bases and J by 10 bases, and 6 bases separated the two germline ends. Germline V gene sequence: CDR1 SGHTA, CDR2 FQGTGA. The length of the CDR3 is 12 residues. DNA for the CDR3: TGTGCCAGCAGCTTAACGGGAGTGGAGCTGTTTTTT. This translates into CASSLTGVELFF. Full variable domain (outside the CDR3, taken from reference TRBV7-3 and TRBJ2-2): GAGVSQTPSNKVTEKGKYVELRCDPISGHTALYWYRQSLGQGPEFLIYFQGTGAADDSGLPNDRFFAVRPEGSVSTLKIQRTERGDSAVYLCASSLTGVELFFGEGSRLTVL.